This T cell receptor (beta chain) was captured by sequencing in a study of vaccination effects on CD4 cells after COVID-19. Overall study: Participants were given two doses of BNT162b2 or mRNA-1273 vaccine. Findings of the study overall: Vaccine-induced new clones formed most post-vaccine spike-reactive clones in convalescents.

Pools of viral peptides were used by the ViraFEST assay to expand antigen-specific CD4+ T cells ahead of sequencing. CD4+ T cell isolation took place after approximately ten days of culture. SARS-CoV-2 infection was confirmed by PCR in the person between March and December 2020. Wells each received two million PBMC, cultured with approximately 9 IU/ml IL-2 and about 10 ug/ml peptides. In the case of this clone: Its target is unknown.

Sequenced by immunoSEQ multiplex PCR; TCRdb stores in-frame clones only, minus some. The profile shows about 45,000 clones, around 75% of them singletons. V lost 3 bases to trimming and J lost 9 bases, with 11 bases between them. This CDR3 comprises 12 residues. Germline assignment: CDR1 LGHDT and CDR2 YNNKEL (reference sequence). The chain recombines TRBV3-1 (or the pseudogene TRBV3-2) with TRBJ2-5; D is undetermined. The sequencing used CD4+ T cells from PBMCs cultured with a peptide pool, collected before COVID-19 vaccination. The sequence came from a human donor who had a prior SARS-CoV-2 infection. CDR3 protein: CASSHQARAQYF. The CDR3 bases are TGTGCCAGCAGCCACCAAGCTCGAGCCCAGTACTTC.